The subject of this entry is one TCR beta chain. Its binding antigen is unknown. No base-level quality is on record; no much larger clone is a single base apart. The germline V gene (reference sequence) gives CDR1 as MNHEY and CDR2 as SMNVEV. The CDR3 runs 15 amino acids, cysteine and phenylalanine included. Only CDR3 DNA remains: 45 bases, in frame from the first base. V drops 2 bases and J drops 5 bases, leaving 15 bases in between. This sample was taken from a study of T-cell reconstitution after alpha-beta-depleted transplantation in children (TCRdb year 2016). For the wider study: The study quantitatively tracked T-cell immune reconstitution after TCRalphabeta/CD19-depleted allogeneic hematopoietic cell transplantation in children using TCR repertoire profiling. The paper's findings and limits, for the study overall: In some patients, the high TCRbeta diversity seen at day 60 was put down to recipient T cells and intrathymic progenitors that had survived conditioning. Over the following months the frequencies of hyperexpanded clones went down, and after one year T-cell counts and TCRbeta diversity were mostly credited to newly produced T cells. The apparently early recovery of alphabetaT-cell counts about two months after transplant reportedly depended on only several hundred rapidly expanded clones that came from non-depleted graft cells.

Receptor amplification or capture employed PCR. TCRdb lists the instrument as Illumina HiSeq 2500. To normalize quantification of the TCRbeta repertoire, the TCR libraries were built with molecular barcoding that relied on unique molecular identifiers. TCRdb passed the public sequencing reads through fastp at Q25 and MiXCR, retaining productive beta sequences. Rows with one shared CDR3 protein collapse into an entry with the most common genes and DNA. This sample lists 200,000 or so distinct CDR3 sequences; approximately 8% were detected once. The biggest ten clones account for approximately 34% of the sample. In the paper's terms, the treatment or condition label means: allogeneic hematopoietic cell transplantation with graft depleted of TCRalphabeta T cells and CD19 B cells. TCRalphabeta/CD19-depleted allogeneic hematopoietic cell grafts were given to the transplant recipients, all of whom were children.

The V and J genes are TRBV27 and TRBJ2-5; the D gene cannot be resolved reliably. The source of this sequence is a male patient between 2 and 10 years old who had a stem cell transplant for acute myeloid leukemia, so the T cells may come from the graft donor. This material consisted of PBMCs, mostly from graft donor cells, taken 360 days after TCRalphabeta/CD19-depleted stem cell transplant. The nucleotide sequence reads as follows: TGTGCCAGCAGTTTAAGCCCCACTCTGAGGGAGACCCAGTACTTC. The translation is CASSLSPTLRETQYF.